Given below is one T cell receptor beta chain in context. Its antigen is undetermined. Recipients received nonmyeloablative bone marrow transplants from related graft donors, with transient mixed chimerism. The source of the sample is a study of Tregs in tolerant kidney transplant recipients. Study results and caveats: Donor-specific Treg expansion exceeded global Treg expansion in tolerant patients, suggesting antigen drive.

Profiling relied on immunoSEQ multiplex PCR, and the TCRdb table lists in-frame clones only, not all of them. The sample has around 86,000 clones, roughly 91% seen once. The specimen was CD4+ T cells from blood (PBMCs), collected 24 months after the transplant. The TCR sequence derives from a human patient who received a combined kidney and bone marrow transplant. Some T cells here may be from the graft donor.

The DNA for the CDR3 is TGTGCCAGTAGCCTACTGGACACCCAAGAGACCCAGTACTTC. Protein product: CASSLLDTQETQYF. The V and J genes are TRBV19 and TRBJ2-5; D possibly corresponds to TRBD1 (5 bases). From germline, CDR1 is LNHDA and CDR2 SQIVND (reference sequence). Trimming took 6 bases from V and 1 from J, leaving 12 bases between them. The CDR3 length is 14 residues.